The 19 T cell receptor beta chains given below trace back to one sample, sequenced in a study of cytomegalovirus exposure and HLA in healthy donors. Primers included in the PCR were 60 Vbeta and 13 Jbeta primers. The assay was immunoSEQ multiplex PCR, and TCRdb's table has in-frame clones only and misses some. The sample shows under 200,000 clones, around 80% of them seen only once. Sequencing was done on a sample of PBMCs. These receptors were collected from a woman aged 45-65 years in good health and CMV-seronegative.

The chain joins TRBV4-1 to TRBJ2-7, with 13 nucleotides matching TRBD2. V was clipped by 3 bases and J by 2 bases; unmatched bases: 4. Germline V CDR1 and CDR2: MGHRA, YSYEKL. There are 16 residues in the CDR3. CDR3 sequence reads: CASSQAGTSGTYEQYF. The CDR3 nucleotides are TGCGCCAGCAGCCAGGCCGGGACTAGCGGGACCTACGAGCAGTACTTC.

The V call is TRBV2, the J call TRBJ1-3, with D tentatively TRBD1 (5 bases). In germline, CDR1 is SNHLY, CDR2 FYNNEI. CDR3 length: 14 amino acids. V lost 7 bases and J 0 bases, leaving 10 bases between the germline ends. CDR3 sequence reads: CASKVGGSGNTIYF. The DNA of the CDR3 is TGTGCCAGCAAGGTGGGGGGCTCTGGAAACACCATATATTTT.

This clone has only one observation. V and J are TRBV9 and TRBJ2-5; 10 bases agree with TRBD1. V lost 4 bases, J lost 4 bases, and 13 bases stayed unmatched. The CDR3 contains 17 residues. In germline, CDR1 is SGDLS, CDR2 YYNGEE. For the CDR3, the DNA is TGTGCCAGCAGCCCTGGGGGGGACAGGGGCCCTCGAGAGACCCAGTACTTC. It yields the protein CASSPGGDRGPRETQYF.

The count of this clone is one. The V and J genes are TRBV9 and TRBJ1-1; D gene ambiguous. Germline V lookup: CDR1 SGDLS, CDR2 YYNGEE. V was pared by 6 bases and J by 3 bases, with 15 bases between. The CDR3 length is 14 residues. The CDR3: CASTAHPLDTEAFF. CDR3 DNA: TGTGCCAGCACCGCGCATCCCCTAGACACTGAAGCTTTCTTT. The whole variable domain, remainder taken from reference TRBV9 and TRBJ1-1, is DSGVTQTPKHLITATGQRVTLRCSPRSGDLSVYWYQQSLDQGLQFLIQYYNGEERAKGNILERFSAQQFPDLHSELNLSSLELGDSALYFCASTAHPLDTEAFFGQGTRLTVV.

The rearrangement links TRBV7-8 to TRBJ2-5, with TRBD2 matching 10 bases. The J call is in doubt because the DNA end fits TRBJ2-7 better. Germline assignment: CDR1 SGHVS and CDR2 FQNEAQ. The CDR3 is 14 residues long. In DNA, the CDR3 is TGTGCCAGCAGCGAGCGGGAGGGCTCCTACGAGCAGTACTTC. This translates into CASSEREGSYEQYF.

V gene TRBV19 combines with J gene TRBJ2-1; the match to TRBD1 covers 9 bases. This CDR3 region has 15 residues. Germline CDR1 reads LNHDA; CDR2 reads SQIVND (reference sequence). V trimming: 5 bases; J trimming: 7 bases; junction bases outside the gene matches: 9. The CDR3 loop reads CASSPGQGGRNEQFF. DNA for the CDR3: TGTGCCAGTAGTCCGGGACAGGGAGGAAGGAATGAGCAGTTCTTC. Full variable domain (remainder filled in from reference TRBV19 and TRBJ2-1): DGGITQSPKYLFRKEGQNVTLSCEQNLNHDAMYWYRQDPGQGLRLIYYSQIVNDFQKGDIAEGYSVSREKKESFPLTVTSAQKNPTAFYLCASSPGQGGRNEQFFGPGTRLTVL.

This chain connects TRBV6-4 to TRBJ2-3; D is possibly TRBD1 (6 bases). The CDR3 totals 15 residues. CDR1 and CDR2 (germline): MRHNA, SNTAGT. The V end was cut by 0 bases, the J end by 2 bases, with 9 bases between. The CDR3 nucleotides read TGTGCCAGCAGTGACTCGGGGGCAGCCACAGATACGCAGTATTTT. Amino acid sequence: CASSDSGAATDTQYF.

This rearrangement joins TRBV10-2 to TRBJ2-5; perhaps TRBD1 as D (7 bases). The CDR3 sequence is 14 residues long. The germline V and J ends were trimmed by 3 bases and 3 bases, with 11 bases remaining between them. Germline V CDR1 and CDR2: WSHSY, SAAADI. CDR3 sequence (DNA): TGCGCCAGCAGTGACCCAGGGGGGAAAGAGACCCAGTACTTC. It specifies CASSDPGGKETQYF.

This clone was detected a few times. V is TRBV4-3 and J is TRBJ2-2, with no clear D. The V end was cut by 0 bases, the J end by 2 bases, with 4 bases between. CDR1 and CDR2 from the germline V gene are LGHNA and YSLEER. The CDR3 sequence is 14 residues long. The CDR3 protein is CASSQDFNTGELFF. CDR3 bases: TGCGCCAGCAGCCAAGACTTTAACACCGGGGAGCTGTTTTTT.

This clone was picked up a small number of times. The chain combines TRBV30 with TRBJ1-1, with D uncertain. Between the trimmed V and J ends, which lost 7 bases and 1 base, there was a span of 7 bases. The CDR3 totals 11 residues. The V gene's germline CDR1 is GTSNPN and CDR2 SVGIG (reference sequence). The CDR3 loop reads CASQRNTEAFF. In DNA, the CDR3 is TGTGCCTCACAAAGGAACACTGAAGCTTTCTTT.

This chain links TRBV28 with TRBJ1-5; perhaps TRBD1 as D (5 bases). Looked up from germline, CDR1 is MDHEN and CDR2 is SYDVKM. V was trimmed by 4 bases and J by 0 bases, leaving 10 bases between them. The CDR3 totals 15 residues. This CDR3 reads CASSSGGVSNQPQHF. The CDR3 DNA sequence: TGTGCCAGCAGTTCGGGGGGGGTTAGCAATCAGCCCCAGCATTTT.

In its sample, this clone was seen once. This sequence joins TRBV5-1 and TRBJ2-2, with 9 bases matching TRBD1. The CDR3 extends over 18 amino acids. J gave up 7 bases and V 3 bases, and 16 bases lay outside the gene matches. Germline V gene data show CDR1 as SGHRS and CDR2 as YFSETQ. The CDR3 DNA follows: TGCGCCAGCAGCTCCCCGACCTGGGGGGACAGGGTGAACGGGGAGCTGTTTTTT. This sequence encodes CASSSPTWGDRVNGELFF.

The rearrangement joins TRBV7-9 to TRBJ1-1; a possible D gene is TRBD1 (5 bases). This CDR3 has 17 amino acids. Per the germline V gene, CDR1 is SEHNR and CDR2 is FQNEAQ (reference sequence). The V end lost 6 bases, the J end lost 1 base, and 21 bases lay between the germline ends. The CDR3 protein is CASSPRVGGRGNTEAFF. DNA of the CDR3: TGTGCCAGCAGTCCTAGAGTGGGGGGGAGGGGGAACACTGAAGCTTTCTTT.

This chain joins TRBV7-3 and TRBJ2-1; D is unclear. Germline V gene data show CDR1 as SGHTA and CDR2 as FQGTGA. This CDR3 has 13 amino acids. V was trimmed by 1 base and J by 5 bases, leaving 6 bases between them. The CDR3 reads CASSLNFNNEQFF. The CDR3, as DNA: TGTGCCAGCAGCTTAAACTTTAACAATGAGCAGTTCTTC.

This clone came up a few times. The chain recombines TRBV7-7 with TRBJ1-4, with 8 nucleotides matching TRBD1. CDR3 length equals 16 residues. CDR1 and CDR2 from the germline V gene are SSHAT and FNYEAQ (reference sequence). Unmatched junction bases numbered 8, after V lost 2 bases and J lost 6 bases. CDR3 DNA sequence: TGTGCCAGCAGCTTAAAGGACAGGGCCTATGATGAAAAACTGTTTTTT. This codes for CASSLKDRAYDEKLFF.

This rearrangement joins TRBV7-6 to TRBJ1-1; tentative D call: TRBD1 (5 bases). The CDR3 length is 13 residues. Germline-derived CDR1 and CDR2 are SGHVS and FNYEAQ. The germline V and J ends were trimmed by 8 bases and 0 bases, with 10 bases remaining between them. The CDR3 is CASGADVNTEAFF. The DNA of the CDR3 is TGTGCCAGCGGGGCGGACGTGAACACTGAAGCTTTCTTT.

The chain has TRBV29-1 and TRBJ2-7; 8 bases align to TRBD1. This CDR3 contains 12 residues. V dropped 6 bases and J dropped 5; count of bases not matched to a gene: 6. Germline V CDR1 and CDR2: SQVTM, ANQGSEA. In nucleotides, the CDR3 is TGCAGCGTCGACGGACAGGGCAACGAGCAGTACTTC. Protein product: CSVDGQGNEQYF.

The chain recombines TRBV4-3 with TRBJ1-1; 10 bases map to TRBD1. The CDR3 is 16 amino acids. Germline lookup yields CDR1 LGHNA and CDR2 YSLEER. Trimming cost V 1 base and J 11 bases; bases outside gene matches: 13. The CDR3 region is CASSQVLGTGDQWAFF. CDR3 nucleotides: TGCGCCAGCAGCCAAGTATTGGGGACAGGGGACCAATGGGCTTTCTTT.

V and J are TRBV28 and TRBJ1-2; perhaps TRBD1 as D (5 bases). The CDR3 is made up of 13 amino acids. V was pared by 11 bases and J by 2 bases, with 15 bases between. CDR1 and CDR2 from the germline V gene are MDHEN and SYDVKM. As DNA, the CDR3 is TGTGCCCAGGTGCGGGGGACCAACTATGGCTACACCTTC. Amino acid sequence: CAQVRGTNYGYTF.